The 17 T cell receptor beta chains reported below all come from one sample, sequenced in a study of T-cell reconstitution after alpha-beta-depleted transplantation in children (dated by TCRdb to 2016 to 2017). Preparation of the library involved PCR. Data came from an Illumina HiSeq 2500. TCR libraries were prepared with molecular barcoding, using unique molecular identifiers to normalize TCRbeta repertoire quantification. Clones were called with MiXCR by TCRdb after fastp trimmed the public reads at Q25, and only in-frame beta chains were retained. Every CDR3 protein is listed once, alongside the most common genes and DNA of its rows. The sample yields approximately 30,000 distinct CDR3 sequences; approximately 7% were counted once. 27% of the sample goes to the ten largest clones. Points the paper makes about the study in general: About two months after transplant, the apparently early recovery of alphabetaT-cell counts reportedly depended on just several hundred clones that had expanded rapidly and came from non-depleted graft cells.

What this sample's time point label stands for: day 60 (about 2 months) after transplantation. Explained via the paper, the treatment or condition label denotes: allogeneic hematopoietic cell transplantation with graft depleted of TCRalphabeta T cells and CD19 B cells. No cognate antigen is known for these TCRs. Material: peripheral blood, obtained 60 days after TCRalphabeta/CD19-depleted stem cell transplant. All receptors derive from a child younger than two who had a stem cell transplant for acute myeloid leukemia, so the T cells may come from the graft donor.

This clonotype was counted many times. This chain connects TRBV7-2 to TRBJ2-5; D perhaps matches TRBD1 (6 bases). Germline V gene data show CDR1 as SGHTA and CDR2 as FQGNSA. Trimming stripped 2 bases from V and 5 bases from J, with 21 bases between. This CDR3 comprises 17 residues. The DNA for the CDR3 is TGTGCCAGCAGCTTAAAAGGCAGGGGAAACGGAAAGGAGACCCAGTACTTC. It translates to CASSLKGRGNGKETQYF.

Ten or more counts support this clonotype. The genes are TRBV3-1 and TRBJ2-3; 8 bases align to TRBD2. The CDR3 sequence is 17 residues long. Trimming removed 3 bases from V and 1 base from J; junction bases left unmatched: 9. Germline V gene data show CDR1 as LGHDT and CDR2 as YNNKEL (reference sequence). CDR3 protein: CASSHPGSGSGTDTQYF. Here the CDR3 DNA reads TGTGCCAGCAGCCACCCGGGGAGCGGGAGTGGCACAGATACGCAGTATTTT.

At least ten counts were recorded for this clonotype. V and J are TRBV27 and TRBJ1-5; no firm D call. V lost 8 bases and J 3 bases, leaving 8 bases between the germline ends. This CDR3 has 12 amino acids. In germline, CDR1 is MNHEY, CDR2 SMNVEV (reference sequence). Written as DNA, the CDR3 is TGTGCCAGCTCGCAGTTCAATCAGCCCCAGCATTTT. It is translated as CASSQFNQPQHF.

This clonotype has a count of ten or more. The genes are TRBV24-1 and TRBJ2-7; 8 positions agree with TRBD1. The germline gives CDR1 KGHDR, CDR2 SFDVKD. The CDR3 runs 13 residues. Germline trimming cut 10 bases from V and 0 bases from J; bases unmatched to any gene: 4. The chain's CDR3 is CATEGQDSYEQYF. As DNA, the CDR3 is TGTGCCACAGAGGGACAGGACTCCTACGAGCAGTACTTC.

Many counts were recorded for this clonotype. J is TRBJ1-1 and V is TRBV4-3; D possibly corresponds to TRBD1 (5 bases). The CDR3 runs to 14 residues. The V end lost 1 base, the J end lost 3 bases, and 9 bases lay between the germline ends. The germline V gene has CDR1 LGHNA and CDR2 YSLEER. The CDR3 DNA is TGCGCCAGCAGCCAAGGGATGGGGGACACTGAAGCTTTCTTT. This codes for CASSQGMGDTEAFF.

This clonotype was counted a few times. The chain is built from TRBV14 and TRBJ2-2; D not resolved. This CDR3 comprises 14 residues. Trimming cost V 1 base and J 0 bases, with 3 bases left between them. Germline CDR1 SGHDN, CDR2 FVKESK. In DNA, the CDR3 is TGTGCCAGCAGCCAAGCATCGAACACCGGGGAGCTGTTTTTT. It is translated as CASSQASNTGELFF. The full variable domain, in which reference TRBV14 and TRBJ2-2 provide the parts outside the CDR3, is EAGVTQFPSHSVIEKGQTVTLRCDPISGHDNLYWYRRVMGKEIKFLLHFVKESKQDESGMPNNRFLAERTGGTYSTLKVQPAELEDSGVYFCASSQASNTGELFFGEGSRLTVL.

This clonotype was seen only a few times. This chain joins TRBV7-9 and TRBJ2-3; 12 bases fit TRBD2. Germline CDR1 and CDR2: SEHNR and FQNEAQ (reference sequence). The CDR3 sequence is 17 residues long. After removal of 4 bases from V and 2 bases from J, the junction contained 7 bases not matched to a gene. The CDR3, as DNA: TGTGCCAGCAGCTCGCCGACTAGCGGGGGATCCACAGATACGCAGTATTTT. It yields the protein CASSSPTSGGSTDTQYF. Full variable domain (outside the CDR3, taken from reference TRBV7-9 and TRBJ2-3): DTGVSQNPRHKITKRGQNVTFRCDPISEHNRLYWYRQTLGQGPEFLTYFQNEAQLEKSRLLSDRFSAERPKGSFSTLEIQRTEQGDSAMYLCASSSPTSGGSTDTQYFGPGTRLTVL.

Many counts were recorded for this clonotype. The chain is built from TRBV12-3 or TRBV12-4 and TRBJ2-7, with TRBD2 identical over 8 bases. The CDR3 covers 14 residues. Trimming at V came to 5 bases and at J to 9 bases, leaving 12 bases not matched to a gene. CDR3 bases: TGTGCCAGCAGTCGTAGCGGGAAGAGCGACGGGCAGTACTTC. The encoded protein is CASSRSGKSDGQYF.

This clonotype was detected many times. The V call is TRBV29-1, the J call TRBJ2-7, with 9 bases fitting TRBD1. CDR1 is SQVTM, CDR2 ANQGSEA, per germline. J was trimmed by 2 bases and V by 0 bases; bases with no gene match: 5. The CDR3 has 15 residues. As DNA, the CDR3 is TGCAGCGTTGAAGATCAGGGGGACAGGGCCTACGAGCAGTACTTC. This translates into CSVEDQGDRAYEQYF.

This clonotype was found many times. The J gene is TRBJ2-7, the V gene TRBV6-2 or TRBV6-3, with a tentative D call TRBD1 (5 bases). The CDR3 runs to 13 residues. Germline V CDR1 and CDR2: MNHEY, SVGEGT. V was pared by 6 bases and J by 4 bases, with 13 bases between. CDR3 in amino acids: CASSYATVYEQYF. CDR3 nucleotide sequence: TGTGCCAGCAGCTACGCGACAGTTTACGAGCAGTACTTC.

This clonotype was found many times. The genes are TRBV29-1 and TRBJ2-3, with D hard to call. CDR1 is SQVTM, CDR2 ANQGSEA, per germline. The CDR3 is 13 amino acids. Between the trimmed V and J ends, which lost 3 bases and 0 bases, there was a span of 7 bases. CDR3 residues: CSVDGSSTDTQYF. The CDR3 nucleotides are TGCAGCGTTGATGGTTCTAGCACAGATACGCAGTATTTT.

The table lists this clonotype with many counts. The rearrangement joins TRBV12-3 or TRBV12-4 to TRBJ2-7; D not certain. This CDR3 spans 16 amino acids. Trimming took off 4 bases at V and 0 bases at J, with 16 bases between the two ends. The CDR3 coding sequence is TGTGCCAGCAGTTCCCAAACTCAGACCGCCTCCTACGAGCAGTACTTC. Translation gives CASSSQTQTASYEQYF.

Many counts were recorded for this clonotype. The chain uses TRBV28 and TRBJ2-2; D possibly uses TRBD1 or TRBD2 (5 bases each). Germline lookup yields CDR1 MDHEN and CDR2 SYDVKM. The CDR3 covers 15 residues. Trimming cost V 7 bases and J 5 bases, with 17 bases left between them. As DNA, the CDR3 is TGTGCCAGCAAAACGCCCGGGACGGAGACCGGGGAGCTGTTTTTT. It yields the protein CASKTPGTETGELFF. Full variable domain (rest looked up from reference TRBV28 and TRBJ2-2): DVKVTQSSRYLVKRTGEKVFLECVQDMDHENMFWYRQDPGLGLRLIYFSYDVKMKEKGDIPEGYSVSREKKERFSLILESASTNQTSMYLCASKTPGTETGELFFGEGSRLTVL.

Ten or more counts support this clonotype. The genes are TRBV12-3 or TRBV12-4 and TRBJ1-2, with D possibly matching TRBD1 (5 bases). V was shortened by 5 bases and J by 6 bases, with 10 bases between the two germline ends. The CDR3 totals 12 residues. As DNA, the CDR3 is TGTGCCAGCAGTCTCGGGACGGATGGCTACACCTTC. It translates to CASSLGTDGYTF.

This clonotype was observed at least ten times. The chain has TRBV12-3 or TRBV12-4 and TRBJ1-4; D ambiguous. Trimming left V 0 bases short and J 7 bases short, with 15 bases between. This CDR3 is 16 amino acids long. CDR3 protein: CASSLAVPPEGEKLFF. The CDR3 coding sequence is TGTGCCAGCAGTTTAGCGGTTCCTCCGGAGGGTGAAAAACTGTTTTTT.

This clonotype was detected many times. The V and J genes are TRBV7-2 and TRBJ2-1; 15 bases are a match to TRBD2. V dropped 4 bases and J dropped 0; count of bases not matched to a gene: 16. Germline CDR1 reads SGHTA; CDR2 reads FQGNSA. This CDR3 is 22 amino acids long. The CDR3 DNA reads as TGTGCCAGCAGCTACGGGACGGACCGGCGGGGACTAGCGGGAGGCTCCTACAATGAGCAGTTCTTC. This sequence encodes CASSYGTDRRGLAGGSYNEQFF.

This clonotype was found many times. This sequence joins TRBV9 and TRBJ1-5; 7 nucleotides line up with TRBD1. With V trimmed by 4 bases and J by 1 base, 8 bases remained unmatched. The CDR3 has 16 amino acids. Germline CDR1 and CDR2: SGDLS and YYNGEE. CDR3: CASSPEEGASNQPQHF. CDR3 DNA: TGTGCCAGCAGCCCGGAGGAGGGGGCCAGCAATCAGCCCCAGCATTTT.